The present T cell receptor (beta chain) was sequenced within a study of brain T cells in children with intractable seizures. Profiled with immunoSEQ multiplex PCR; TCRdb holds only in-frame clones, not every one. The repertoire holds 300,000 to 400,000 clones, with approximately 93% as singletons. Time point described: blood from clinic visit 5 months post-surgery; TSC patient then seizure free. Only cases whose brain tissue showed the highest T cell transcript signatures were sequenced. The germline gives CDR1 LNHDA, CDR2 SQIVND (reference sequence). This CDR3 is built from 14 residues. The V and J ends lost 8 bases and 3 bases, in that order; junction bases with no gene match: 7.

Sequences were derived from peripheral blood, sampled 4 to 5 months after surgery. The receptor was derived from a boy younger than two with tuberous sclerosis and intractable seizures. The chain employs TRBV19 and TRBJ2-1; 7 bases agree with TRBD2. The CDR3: CASEPGTNYNEQFF. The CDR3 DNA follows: TGTGCCAGTGAACCGGGGACTAACTACAATGAGCAGTTCTTC.